This record covers a single T cell receptor (beta chain). CDR3 size: 15 residues. V lost 4 bases and J 7 bases, leaving 19 bases between the germline ends. CDR1 and CDR2 (germline): MDHEN, SYDVKM. The repertoire was sequenced with immunoSEQ multiplex PCR; TCRdb's copy has only in-frame clones and lacks some. The table records tens of thousands of clones, approximately 92% of them present only once. These data are taken from a study of T cell changes during pregnancy in multiple sclerosis. The V and J genes are TRBV28 and TRBJ1-2; possible D gene TRBD1, 6 bases. Sequenced material: peripheral blood. The clonotype originates from a female donor with multiple sclerosis, enrolled in a pregnancy study. The CDR3 DNA sequence: TGTGCCAGCAGTTCTCGGGACACCGGTTGGGGTGGCTACACCTTC. Its protein is CASSSRDTGWGGYTF.